This T cell receptor beta chain was obtained from a study of regulatory T cells in long-lasting Graves disease (dated by TCRdb to 2020 to 2023). In the study overall: Newly diagnosed Graves' disease patients had taken antithyroid drugs for less than 3 months. The study was conducted in China and was registered as a clinical trial. A total of roughly 35 samples underwent TCR sequencing: some 13 from persistent and around 20 from newly diagnosed Graves' disease patients. Persistent Graves' disease patients were compared with newly diagnosed Graves' disease patients by peripheral blood TCR sequencing and RNA sequencing. General study outcomes and caveats: A larger number of public clonotypes was shared among persistent patients (around 3,000) than among newly diagnosed patients (more than 850). TRBV28, TRBJ1-2 and TRBJ2-5 were preferentially used in persistent disease, while TRBV20-1 and TRBJ2-1 were favored in newly diagnosed disease. As a limitation, the authors acknowledged that the small sample size may reduce accuracy. Compared with newly diagnosed patients, persistent Graves' disease patients had lower TCR Shannon entropy and fewer highly expanded clones, which suggests clonal expansion. Only the TCR beta chain was sequenced and analyzed. Because the primary lesion, thyroid tissue, could not be accessed, the study looked at peripheral blood alone.

Library prep was done by multiplex PCR. Sequencing was performed on an Illumina HiSeq 4000. To build TCR beta libraries, CDR3 regions were amplified by Arm-PCR using iRepertoire HTBI primers. Before sequencing, the PCR products went through gel purification. In the authors' own workflow: Gene usage analysis of CDR3 amino acid clonotypes used the approximately 62 TRBV and more than 13 TRBJ segments found across samples. COPE and FqMerger were used to merge filtered high-quality paired reads into contigs. BLAST was used to align contigs to IMGT TRBV, TRBD and TRBJ reference genes, with CDR3 defined following IMGT. Any clonotype with a frequency above 0.1% was counted as a highly expanded clone. Shannon entropy served as the measure of repertoire diversity, while the Gini coefficient captured V-J evenness. A clonotype was considered public if more than one individual shared it. TCRdb passed the public sequencing reads through fastp at Q25 and MiXCR, retaining productive beta sequences. Identical CDR3 proteins give one entry, which carries the most common genes and DNA. These V and J calls derive from TCRdb rather than the authors' analysis. Present in this sample are roughly 500,000 distinct CDR3 sequences, approximately 15% of which were seen just once. 8% to 10% of the sample is in the top ten clones.

The CDR3 spans 12 residues, from the cysteine through the phenylalanine. The CDR3 DNA has 36 bases and is translated from base 1. Per the germline V gene, SQVTM is the CDR1 and ANQGSEA is the CDR2. The trim is 4 bases for V and 2 bases for J, with a gap of 9 bases between the germline ends. According to the study, the label for this sample's time point signals: newly diagnosed GD, antithyroid drugs for less than 3 months. For both TCR sequencing and RNA sequencing, RNA was extracted from PBMCs using TRIzol. The diagnosis of Graves' disease followed American Thyroid Association guidelines. Patients for the study were recruited at an endocrinology department in Xi'an, China. Each patient gave roughly 10 milliliters of peripheral blood, collected in an EDTA anticoagulant tube. Ficoll Paque Plus density gradient separation was used to isolate PBMCs, and no further T cell sorting was done. RNA quality was checked with an Agilent 2100 Bioanalyzer and agarose gel, and concentration with a NanoDrop 2000.

This clonotype was seen repeatedly, ten times or more. Its antigen is not yet known. Base qualities are missing; no much larger clone stands one base away. This sample was shared with a second study, whose subject was T cells in Graves' hyperthyroidism and ophthalmopathy. As described in the second report: Stable Graves' hyperthyroidism was defined as no progression to ophthalmopathy during 18 months of follow-up. Hyperthyroidism patients were aged 18 to 65 years and newly diagnosed, with disease duration of less than 2 months. The study excluded patients with uncontrolled infections, other autoimmune diseases, pregnancy or lactation. Clinical symptoms, serum thyroxine and TRAb, thyroid ultrasound, and orbital computed tomography formed the basis for the diagnoses. The TCR CDR3 was subjected to a first round of RT-PCR using the HTBI primer set and the Qiagen OneStep RT-PCR kit. Blood samples also contained most of the expanded thyroid clonotypes (frequency above 0.001), which suggests that blood repertoires may reflect thyroid immune responses. A model built on a 13 V-J signature distinguished ophthalmopathy from stable hyperthyroidism, reaching 85% to 90% sensitivity and 81% to 83% specificity in cross-validation and 80%/75% in testing. In validation, progression to ophthalmopathy was predicted by the model with 70% to 71% sensitivity and 72.22% specificity, a median of around 6.5 months before onset. To identify TCR V-J signatures that set the groups apart, the researchers used a discovery cohort of 100 patients, made up of around 40 with Graves' ophthalmopathy and 57 with stable Graves' hyperthyroidism. Prospective prediction of ophthalmopathy was tested in an independent validation cohort consisting of roughly 20 hyperthyroidism patients and around 17 patients who later progressed to ophthalmopathy. The approximately 98 discovery patients were randomly divided into training and test sets at a 7:3 ratio. Thyroid tissue and blood T-cell repertoires from more than 5 Graves' hyperthyroidism patients were also compared in the study. After sampling, hyperthyroidism patients received methimazole starting at 30 mg daily, and ophthalmopathy patients received high-dose intravenous methylprednisolone. Libraries were constructed in a second round of multiplex PCR, after which size selection and purification were performed. Sequencing of the libraries was done on an Illumina HiSeq2000 using paired-end 100 bp reads. SOAPnuke was used to process the raw data, throwing out any read that contained adapters or uncalled bases, had a mean Phred below 15, or lacked an exact constant-primer or identifier match. High-quality paired reads were merged with COPE v1.2.5, and unique nucleotide sequences were defined as clonotypes. Clonotypes were aligned to IMGT TRBV, TRBD and TRBJ reference segments using MiTCR v1.1. The analysis was restricted to V-J combinations with a frequency above 0.0001, which together covered 99.2% of the repertoires. A TCS score was defined as the ratio of F50 (clonal expansion) to E x V (chaos), with BLOSUM62-based TCRdist applied between CDR3 peptides within each V-J. Welch's t-statistics and random forest reduced 514 V-J features to around 14, which were used in a naive Bayes classifier (R e1071). No statistical method was used to fix the sample size in advance, and group allocation was not hidden from the investigators. The paper reports TCR Vbeta CDR3 sequencing of about 140 peripheral blood samples: under 45 ophthalmopathy, under 80 hyperthyroidism and 17 progressor patients.

This receptor was obtained from a man under 40 with Graves disease. Donor details come from another sample of the same person, matched by shared clones. Sequences were derived from peripheral blood mononuclear cells (PBMCs), sampled at new diagnosis, from a patient treated with antithyroid drugs. This receptor chain uses TRBV29-1 and TRBJ2-7, with no confident D gene call. The CDR3 region has the sequence CSVVHGTYEQYF. The nucleotide sequence reads as follows: TGCAGCGTTGTACATGGAACCTACGAGCAGTACTTC.